This T cell receptor (beta chain) was obtained from a study of blood T cells in healthy people across ages. Study as a whole: Template switching captured about one barcoded beta molecule per two T cells.

The germline V gene has CDR1 SGDLS and CDR2 YYNGEE. V lost 3 bases and J 1 base, leaving 9 bases between the germline ends. The CDR3 has 14 residues. A few counts support this clonotype. Its antigen is undetermined. Next came a second PCR, run for about 6 to 12 cycles, which used a sample-barcoded 5' primer along with a J-beta primer mix. From the 5' RACE reads, TCRdb called clonotypes with MiXCR, one entry per CDR3 protein. The sample contains roughly 1.6 million distinct CDR3 sequences, approximately 32% of which appear only once. Study-level results: Higher diversity and more naive CD4+ cells were features of long-lived donors, compared to aged donors. Diversity of TCR beta per million T cells declined in a roughly linear way with age.

The V call is TRBV9, the J call TRBJ2-3, with D possibly being TRBD1 (5 bases). Sequenced input: blood. This clonotype originated in a woman aged 30 to 39 in good health. CDR3 sequence reads: CASSGLGGTDTQYF. DNA of the CDR3: TGTGCCAGCAGCGGGTTAGGGGGCACAGATACGCAGTATTTT.